Listed here are 28 T cell receptor beta chains from one sample, sequenced in a study of blood T cells in healthy people across ages. Sample-barcoded 5' priming and a J-beta primer mix drove a second PCR of about 6 to 12 cycles. TCRdb processed the 5' RACE reads anew with MiXCR; each CDR3 protein has one entry. The repertoire has about 1.7 million distinct CDR3 sequences, 28% of them found once; the top ten carry approximately 7.7%. The sample taken for sequencing was blood. These receptors all come from a woman aged 25 to 39 in good health.

This clonotype was picked up many times. The V call is TRBV12-3 or TRBV12-4, the J call TRBJ2-7; 8 bases match TRBD1. CDR3 length equals 14 residues. The junction had 8 bases not matched to a gene; V was cut back by 3 bases and J by 7 bases. CDR3 sequence: CASSFGQGAFEQYF. The CDR3, as DNA: TGTGCCAGCAGTTTCGGGCAGGGGGCATTTGAGCAGTACTTC.

Points on this clonotype: A junction end diverges from the germline sequence, so it may reflect a read error. The chain combines TRBV6-5 with TRBJ1-5; D is perhaps TRBD1 (6 bases). Germline CDR1 is MNHEY and CDR2 is SVGAGI. The CDR3 contains 15 residues. The CDR3 DNA reads TGTGCCAGCAGCTCCATCTGGCAGGGGAATCGGCCCCAGCATTTT. Encoded protein: CASSSIWQGNRPQHF.

This clonotype was observed a handful of times. This chain joins TRBV28 and TRBJ2-3; D might be TRBD2 (5 bases). The CDR3 runs 13 residues. Germline assignment: CDR1 MDHEN and CDR2 SYDVKM. The ends were cut back, 8 bases at V and 4 bases at J, with 13 bases in the middle. The CDR3 protein is CASYRRDSDTQYF. The DNA for the CDR3 is TGTGCCAGCTATAGACGGGATTCAGATACGCAGTATTTT.

The chain combines TRBV5-1 with TRBJ2-3; D is ambiguous. Between the trimmed V and J ends, which lost 4 bases and 1 base, there was a span of 13 bases. This CDR3 is 15 amino acids long. CDR1 and CDR2 (germline): SGHRS, YFSETQ. The CDR3 DNA reads TGCGCCAGCAGCCTGAGCGTATCGCGCACAGATACGCAGTATTTT. It is translated as CASSLSVSRTDTQYF.

This clonotype showed up just once. J is TRBJ2-5 and V is TRBV30; TRBD2 might be the D (6 bases). The CDR3 length is 16 residues. V dropped 5 bases and J dropped 11 bases, with 30 bases sitting between them. CDR1 GTSNPN and CDR2 SVGIG come from the germline V gene (reference sequence). This chain's CDR3 is CAWAPGTGLATVGQYF. The CDR3 nucleotides read TGTGCCTGGGCACCTGGGACGGGGCTAGCGACGGTGGGGCAGTACTTC.

The J gene is TRBJ2-1, the V gene TRBV19; D is unresolved. V lost 5 bases, J lost 9 bases, and 14 bases lay in between. The CDR3 has 13 amino acids. Germline loops: CDR1 LNHDA, CDR2 SQIVND (reference sequence). The CDR3 region has the DNA TGTGCCAGTAGTGCGACGACACGAGGTGAGCAGTTCTTC. It encodes CASSATTRGEQFF.

V usage is TRBV5-6 and J usage is TRBJ1-2, with TRBD1 identical over 9 bases. V lost 2 bases and J lost 1; bases outside the gene matches: 6. Germline CDR1 SGHDT, CDR2 YYEEEE. This CDR3 spans 16 amino acids. The CDR3 protein is CASSLGTGLRNYGYTF. CDR3 in DNA: TGTGCCAGCAGCTTAGGGACAGGGCTTCGTAACTATGGCTACACCTTC.

The genes are TRBV10-3 and TRBJ2-3; D perhaps matches TRBD2 (6 bases). Germline loops: CDR1 ENHRY, CDR2 SYGVKD. Trimming stripped 10 bases from V and 2 bases from J, with 10 bases between. This CDR3 is 12 amino acids long. CDR3 sequence reads: CATTGDTDTQYF. The CDR3 coding sequence is TGTGCCACCACGGGGGACACAGATACGCAGTATTTT.

This clonotype was seen at least ten times. The chain employs TRBV11-2 and TRBJ2-7; no definite D call. Per the germline V gene, CDR1 is SGHAT and CDR2 is FQNNGV. The CDR3 consists of 17 residues. V was clipped by 2 bases and J by 0 bases, with 17 bases between them. The CDR3 loop is CASSLLGTGFFSYEQYF. The DNA of the CDR3 is TGTGCCAGCAGCTTATTGGGAACCGGGTTTTTCTCCTACGAGCAGTACTTC.

This chain uses TRBV5-1 with TRBJ2-7; 10 nucleotides align to TRBD1. CDR1 is SGHRS, CDR2 YFSETQ, per germline. V trimming: 3 bases; J trimming: 2 bases; junction bases outside the gene matches: 8. The CDR3 runs 16 residues. The CDR3 DNA reads TGCGCCAGCAGCTCCGTGACAGGGGGCAGGACCTACGAGCAGTACTTC. Encoded protein: CASSSVTGGRTYEQYF.

This chain uses TRBV20-1 with TRBJ2-6; TRBD1 matches at 9 bases. With 7 bases clipped from V and 2 bases from J, the junction kept 3 bases outside the gene matches. Germline CDR1 and CDR2: DFQATT and SNEGSKA (reference sequence). The CDR3 is made up of 14 amino acids. The CDR3 sequence: CSVGTGTGANVLTF. CDR3 nucleotides: TGCAGTGTCGGGACAGGGACTGGGGCCAACGTCCTGACTTTC.

The chain recombines TRBV6-5 with TRBJ2-2; D is undetermined. The V end lost 4 bases, the J end lost 5 bases, and 14 bases lay between the germline ends. The CDR3 is 15 residues long. Germline V gene lookup returns CDR1 MNHEY and CDR2 SVGAGI. This chain's CDR3 is CASSSRRTGTGELFF. CDR3 in DNA: TGTGCCAGCAGTTCCCGAAGAACTGGAACCGGGGAGCTGTTTTTT.

The chain employs TRBV7-9 and TRBJ1-2; no reliable D call. CDR3 length: 14 amino acids. Trimming left V 6 bases short and J 0 bases short, with 11 bases between. Germline CDR1 reads SEHNR; CDR2 reads FQNEAQ (reference sequence). CDR3 sequence: CASSRVGPNYGYTF. The CDR3 coding sequence is TGTGCCAGCAGTCGAGTGGGTCCTAACTATGGCTACACCTTC.

The V call is TRBV4-1, the J call TRBJ2-3; D is possibly TRBD1 or TRBD2 (5 bases each). Trimming removed 1 base at V and 6 bases at J, with 20 bases between. This CDR3 contains 17 residues. Germline values: CDR1 MGHRA, CDR2 YSYEKL. CDR3 coding DNA: TGCGCCAGCAGCCAAGTGGTGAGGGCTACCGCAGGGGATACGCAGTATTTT. It specifies CASSQVVRATAGDTQYF.

V is TRBV2 and J is TRBJ1-5, with D perhaps TRBD1 (5 bases). The CDR3 sequence is 14 residues long. CDR1 SNHLY and CDR2 FYNNEI come from the germline V gene. Trimming removed 11 bases at V and 0 bases at J, with 14 bases between. The CDR3 DNA reads TGTGCCGGTTACGGGGGGAATAGCAATCAGCCCCAGCATTTT. Residues: CAGYGGNSNQPQHF.

The rearrangement joins TRBV5-1 to TRBJ2-7, with TRBD1 matching 10 bases. Germline CDR1 and CDR2: SGHRS and YFSETQ. V dropped 4 bases and J dropped 0; count of bases not matched to a gene: 7. This CDR3 spans 16 amino acids. The CDR3 DNA reads as TGCGCCAGCAGCGACGGGACAGGGGTTAGCTCCTACGAGCAGTACTTC. It translates to CASSDGTGVSSYEQYF.

This clonotype was seen a few times. V usage is TRBV12-3 or TRBV12-4 and J usage is TRBJ1-5; D remains unclear. V was cut by 3 bases and J by 11 bases, with 8 bases left in between. The CDR3 consists of 11 residues. The CDR3: CASSLGGAQHF. The CDR3 nucleotides read TGTGCCAGCAGTTTGGGCGGGGCCCAGCATTTT.

This clonotype was counted ten times or more. This chain connects TRBV4-1 to TRBJ2-7; no firm D call. This CDR3 has 14 residues. The V gene's germline CDR1 is MGHRA and CDR2 YSYEKL. The V end was cut by 0 bases, the J end by 2 bases, with 8 bases between. In nucleotides, the CDR3 is TGCGCCAGCAGCCAAGATGTCCACCCCTACGAGCAGTACTTC. Its translation: CASSQDVHPYEQYF.

For this clonotype: Germline and junction disagree at one end, which may indicate a read error. The rearrangement links TRBV6-1 to TRBJ2-7, with D tentatively TRBD1 (6 bases). CDR1 MNHNS and CDR2 SASEGT come from the germline V gene. The CDR3 covers 13 residues. CDR3 in DNA: TGTACCAGCAACAGGGTTGGCTCCTACGAGCAGTACTTC. Amino acid sequence: CTSNRVGSYEQYF.

This clonotype has a handful of counts. The chain employs TRBV4-1 and TRBJ1-1; D gene ambiguous. Germline V gene data show CDR1 as MGHRA and CDR2 as YSYEKL. The CDR3 consists of 12 residues. V lost 4 bases to trimming and J lost 4 bases, with 7 bases between them. As DNA, the CDR3 is TGCGCCAGCAGCCGACCGAGCACTGAAGCTTTCTTT. Residues: CASSRPSTEAFF.

This clonotype was picked up many times. V gene TRBV7-2 combines with J gene TRBJ1-5; no definite D call. The CDR3 loop spans 15 amino acids. The V end was cut by 1 base, the J end by 0 bases, with 7 bases between. Germline V gives CDR1 SGHTA, CDR2 FQGNSA. CDR3 sequence reads: CASSLGQYSNQPQHF. DNA of the CDR3: TGTGCCAGCAGCTTAGGGCAGTATAGCAATCAGCCCCAGCATTTT.

The V call is TRBV30, the J call TRBJ2-2; weak D call: TRBD1 (5 bases). This CDR3 has 12 amino acids. Germline V gene data show CDR1 as GTSNPN and CDR2 as SVGIG (reference sequence). V gave up 4 bases and J gave up 6 bases, with 9 bases separating them. The CDR3 here is CAWTPGPGELFF. CDR3 coding DNA: TGTGCCTGGACACCAGGGCCCGGGGAGCTGTTTTTT.

This clonotype was seen more than once but under ten times. The V gene is TRBV12-5, the J gene TRBJ2-7; D possibly corresponds to TRBD1 (5 bases). The V and J ends lost 0 bases and 5 bases respectively, with 8 bases between them. Germline V gene data show CDR1 as LGHNT and CDR2 as FRNRAP. The CDR3 has 13 residues. As DNA, the CDR3 is TGTGCTAGTGGTTTGGTATCAGGGAACGAGCAGTACTTC. Translating gives CASGLVSGNEQYF.

This chain joins TRBV20-1 and TRBJ2-3; D call uncertain. This CDR3 is 16 amino acids long. The germline V and J ends were trimmed by 3 bases and 0 bases, with 16 bases remaining between them. CDR1 and CDR2 (germline): DFQATT, SNEGSKA (reference sequence). CDR3 residues: CSASAAFTRSTDTQYF. The CDR3 region has the DNA TGCAGTGCTAGCGCCGCGTTCACCCGAAGCACAGATACGCAGTATTTT.

This clonotype has a count of ten or more. This rearrangement joins TRBV7-2 to TRBJ2-1; 7 bases line up with TRBD2. Germline values: CDR1 SGHTA, CDR2 FQGNSA. CDR3 length equals 17 residues. V lost 4 bases to trimming and J lost 3 bases; unmatched junction nucleotides: 12. The CDR3 region is CASSSPLSAGIYNEQFF. The CDR3 DNA reads as TGTGCCAGCAGCTCACCCCTATCAGCGGGGATCTACAATGAGCAGTTCTTC.

This clonotype was observed a handful of times. V and J are TRBV10-1 and TRBJ1-2; the D is unclear. The CDR3 is made up of 16 amino acids. CDR1 is WNHNN, CDR2 SYGVQD, per germline (reference sequence). Trimming pared 3 bases from V and 6 bases from J, leaving 20 bases between. CDR3 DNA sequence: TGCGCCAGCAGTGAATCTAGGACGTCACCTCTACATGGCTACACCTTC. Protein product: CASSESRTSPLHGYTF.

The chain uses TRBV4-2 and TRBJ2-5; TRBD2 is a possible D gene (5 bases). TRBJ2-7 explains the end of the DNA better; the J call may be wrong. CDR3 length equals 19 residues. Germline V lookup: CDR1 LGHNA, CDR2 YNFKEQ. CDR3 amino acids: CASSQDYRPTAKTTYEQYF. The DNA of the CDR3 is TGTGCCAGCAGCCAAGATTATCGTCCTACAGCGAAGACTACCTACGAGCAGTACTTC.

This chain uses TRBV7-2 with TRBJ1-2; D gene ambiguous. This CDR3 comprises 12 residues. Trimming left V 7 bases short and J 6 bases short, with 12 bases between. Germline values: CDR1 SGHTA, CDR2 FQGNSA. The CDR3 spells CASMAGVNGYTF. CDR3 nucleotides: TGTGCCAGCATGGCAGGCGTAAATGGCTACACCTTC.